A single sample gave rise to the 2 T cell receptor beta chains below, sequenced in a study of PD-1 blockade in classical Hodgkin lymphoma. Repertoires were generated with immunoSEQ multiplex PCR, while TCRdb's copy carries only in-frame clones and drops some. The sample has some 84,000 clones; about 93% are singletons. Every patient experienced relapse after autologous stem cell transplantation, and brentuximab vedotin exposure varied. Specimen: peripheral blood mononuclear cells (PBMCs), collected before the second cycle of nivolumab. The source is a human donor with classical Hodgkin lymphoma.

The chain is built from TRBV6-5 and TRBJ1-2; tentative D call: TRBD1 (5 bases). This CDR3 is 12 amino acids long. Germline assignment: CDR1 MNHEY and CDR2 SVGAGI. Trimming pared 2 bases from V and 5 bases from J, leaving 6 bases between. CDR3 sequence reads: CASSYGGYGYTF. CDR3 sequence (DNA): TGTGCCAGCAGTTACGGGGGGTATGGCTACACCTTC.

This sequence joins TRBV19 and TRBJ1-5; possibly TRBD1 for D (5 bases). Trimming pared 6 bases from V and 6 bases from J, leaving 21 bases between. This CDR3 spans 16 amino acids. Germline V CDR1 and CDR2: LNHDA, SQIVND (reference sequence). DNA of the CDR3: TGTGCCAGTAGAGAAGAAGGGTGGGGGGTCGGTCAGCCCCAGCATTTT. Protein product: CASREEGWGVGQPQHF.